One sample yielded the 27 T cell receptor beta chains listed below, sequenced in a study of beta chain features in type 1 diabetes. Study-level results: People with Type 1 diabetes carried modestly yet significantly shorter TCRB CDR3s in all four CD4+ subsets.

Their antigen targets remain unknown. Isolated RNA was reverse transcribed in full, so expressed TCRB transcripts were sequenced. Method: immunoSEQ multiplex PCR; TCRdb's copy keeps in-frame clones and lacks some. The sample yields hundreds of thousands of clones, about 14% seen once. Sequencing was carried out using naive CD4+ T cells from blood. Receptors originate from a man aged 18 to 30 with type 1 diabetes.

This clone was detected only a few times. This chain connects TRBV20-1 to TRBJ1-1; D remains ambiguous. V shed 6 bases and J shed 10 bases, with 6 bases lying between them. Germline-derived CDR1 and CDR2 are DFQATT and SNEGSKA (reference sequence). This CDR3 is 8 amino acids long. Here the CDR3 reads CSAARAFF. The CDR3 DNA follows: TGCAGTGCCGCGAGAGCTTTCTTT.

The sample holds a few counts of this clone. This chain links TRBV25-1 with TRBJ1-2; possible D gene TRBD1, 5 bases. The CDR3 covers 16 residues. The germline V and J ends were trimmed by 1 base and 0 bases, with 12 bases remaining between them. The V gene's germline CDR1 is MGHDK and CDR2 SYGVNS. CDR3 nucleotides: TGTGCCAGCAGTGAATTCCCAGGGCAGTCTAACTATGGCTACACCTTC. Translated, it gives CASSEFPGQSNYGYTF.

This clone turned up a few times. The genes are TRBV6-1 and TRBJ2-4, with D unclear. The CDR3 totals 15 residues. From germline, CDR1 is MNHNS and CDR2 SASEGT. V was pared by 2 bases and J by 1 base, with 9 bases between. The CDR3 nucleotides are TGTGCCAGCAGTGAACTCAGGCCGGCCAAAAACATTCAGTACTTC. It translates to CASSELRPAKNIQYF.

This sequence joins TRBV7-9 and TRBJ1-1, with D unclear. Germline assignment: CDR1 SEHNR and CDR2 FQNEAQ (reference sequence). Between the trimmed V and J ends, which lost 5 bases and 0 bases, there was a span of 10 bases. This CDR3 spans 14 amino acids. CDR3 in amino acids: CASSQDGVNTEAFF. CDR3 sequence (DNA): TGTGCCAGCAGCCAGGACGGGGTGAACACTGAAGCTTTCTTT.

This clone was picked up a small number of times. V and J are TRBV4-3 and TRBJ2-6; TRBD2 might be the D (6 bases). The V gene's germline CDR1 is LGHNA and CDR2 YSLEER. The ends were cut back, 4 bases at V and 4 bases at J, with 20 bases in the middle. This CDR3 is 18 amino acids long. The CDR3 is CASSPRMGGAAGANVLTF. The CDR3 DNA sequence: TGCGCCAGCAGCCCTCGGATGGGGGGAGCTGCCGGGGCCAACGTCCTGACTTTC.

A few counts support this clone. The V and J genes are TRBV25-1 and TRBJ1-2; no clear D gene. The CDR3 covers 16 residues. The V end lost 4 bases, the J end lost 0 bases, and 15 bases lay between the germline ends. CDR1 is MGHDK and CDR2 is SYGVNS in the germline V gene. CDR3: CASSARAVLSNYGYTF. Here the CDR3 DNA reads TGTGCCAGCAGTGCCCGTGCGGTACTATCTAACTATGGCTACACCTTC.

This chain connects TRBV5-4 to TRBJ2-3; 7 bases agree with TRBD2. With 3 bases clipped from V and 0 bases from J, the junction kept 4 bases outside the gene matches. Germline CDR1 is SGHNT and CDR2 is YYREEE (reference sequence). This CDR3 contains 15 residues. CDR3 nucleotides: TGTGCCAGCAGCTCTCGCGGGGGAAGCACAGATACGCAGTATTTT. Its protein is CASSSRGGSTDTQYF.

This rearrangement joins TRBV27 to TRBJ2-3; D ambiguous. The V and J ends lost 4 bases and 6 bases respectively, with 8 bases between them. Germline CDR1 MNHEY, CDR2 SMNVEV (reference sequence). The CDR3 is made up of 12 amino acids. CDR3 in amino acids: CASSYPWDTQYF. CDR3 bases: TGTGCCAGCAGTTACCCCTGGGATACGCAGTATTTT.

The genes are TRBV6-1 and TRBJ2-1, with D perhaps TRBD2 (6 bases). The germline gives CDR1 MNHNS, CDR2 SASEGT. V lost 4 bases and J 6 bases, leaving 19 bases between the germline ends. This CDR3 spans 16 amino acids. DNA of the CDR3: TGTGCCAGCAGTGCACCCCTAGCGACCACGGGCAATGAGCAGTTCTTC. Its protein product is CASSAPLATTGNEQFF.

This clone was picked up a small number of times. This chain joins TRBV18 and TRBJ2-2, with 11 bases that match TRBD2. The CDR3 consists of 16 residues. V shed 1 base, J shed 6 bases, and the junction held 4 bases outside the gene matches. Germline V CDR1 and CDR2: KGHSH, LQKENI. The CDR3 sequence: CASSPQTSGISGELFF. DNA of the CDR3: TGTGCCAGCTCACCACAGACTAGCGGGATTTCCGGGGAGCTGTTTTTT.

This clone turned up a few times. The CDR3 loop reads CASSVGQIRPLHF. The CDR3 bases are TGTGCCAGCAGCGTGGGACAGATCAGGCCCCTCCACTTT. The chain combines TRBV11-2 with TRBJ1-6, with 7 bases that match TRBD1. V gave up 5 bases and J gave up 13 bases; unmatched junction bases: 8. The CDR3 has 13 amino acids. CDR1 SGHAT and CDR2 FQNNGV come from the germline V gene. The full variable domain, with the rest looked up from reference TRBV11-2 and TRBJ1-6, is EAGVAQSPRYKIIEKRQSVAFWCNPISGHATLYWYQQILGQGPKLLIQFQNNGVVDDSQLPKDRFSAERLKGVDSTLKIQPAKLEDSAVYLCASSVGQIRPLHFGNGTRLTVT.

This clone has only a few counts. The chain employs TRBV28 and TRBJ2-5, with 7 bases fitting TRBD1. J lost 5 bases, V lost 7 bases, and 7 bases had no gene match. The CDR3 is made up of 13 amino acids. The germline V gene has CDR1 MDHEN and CDR2 SYDVKM. As DNA, the CDR3 is TGTGCCAGCACCGTAGGGGGCAGGGAGACCCAGTACTTC. Protein product: CASTVGGRETQYF. Filled out from reference TRBV28 and TRBJ2-5, the complete variable domain reads DVKVTQSSRYLVKRTGEKVFLECVQDMDHENMFWYRQDPGLGLRLIYFSYDVKMKEKGDIPEGYSVSREKKERFSLILESASTNQTSMYLCASTVGGRETQYFGPGTRLLVL.

The chain is built from TRBV27 and TRBJ1-3, with 10 bases matching TRBD1. With V trimmed by 5 bases and J by 3 bases, 7 bases remained unmatched. There are 16 residues in the CDR3. The V gene's germline CDR1 is MNHEY and CDR2 SMNVEV (reference sequence). The CDR3 DNA sequence: TGTGCCAGCAGTCGGCTTGGGACAGGGGTTGGAAACACCATATATTTT. It yields the protein CASSRLGTGVGNTIYF.

This clone was counted once. V gene TRBV6-5 combines with J gene TRBJ2-7; D is uncertain. The CDR3 consists of 15 residues. Germline CDR1 MNHEY, CDR2 SVGAGI. Trimming stripped 6 bases from V and 0 bases from J, with 15 bases between. CDR3 in amino acids: CASSRDWLGSYEQYF. The CDR3 nucleotides are TGTGCCAGCAGCCGTGACTGGCTCGGCTCCTACGAGCAGTACTTC.

Details on this clone: Other DNA sequences of this sample code for an identical CDR3. The rearrangement links TRBV9 to TRBJ2-5; D is uncertain. The CDR3 extends over 13 amino acids. The V and J ends lost 0 bases and 2 bases respectively, with 5 bases between them. Per the germline V gene, CDR1 is SGDLS and CDR2 is YYNGEE. The CDR3 coding sequence is TGTGCCAGCAGCGTAGGGCGTCAAGAGACCCAGTACTTC. It specifies CASSVGRQETQYF.

V is TRBV4-1 and J is TRBJ2-1; D uncertain. Germline V gene lookup returns CDR1 MGHRA and CDR2 YSYEKL. V lost 1 base and J 1 base, leaving 14 bases between the germline ends. CDR3 size: 17 residues. In nucleotides, the CDR3 is TGCGCCAGCAGCCAAGGCGCCCATATCGATTCCTACAATGAGCAGTTCTTC. This encodes CASSQGAHIDSYNEQFF.

The sample holds a few counts of this clone. The CDR3 is CASSTHNDNQPQHF. The CDR3 DNA follows: TGTGCCAGCAGCACCCACAATGACAATCAGCCCCAGCATTTT. The chain combines TRBV7-2 with TRBJ1-5; D call uncertain. In germline, CDR1 is SGHTA, CDR2 FQGNSA. V was trimmed by 5 bases and J by 3 bases, leaving 11 bases between them. The CDR3 runs 14 residues.

This clone was counted a few times. Other DNA sequences of this sample code for an identical CDR3. This chain uses TRBV28 with TRBJ2-5; D not resolved. CDR3 size: 12 residues. The V end lost 2 bases, the J end lost 5 bases, and 6 bases lay between the germline ends. Germline V gene data show CDR1 as MDHEN and CDR2 as SYDVKM. Here the CDR3 reads CASSLLVETQYF. Written as DNA, the CDR3 is TGTGCCAGCAGTTTACTCGTCGAGACCCAGTACTTC.

The sample holds one count of this clone. The gene calls are TRBV5-8 and TRBJ1-2; 10 nucleotides align to TRBD1. Trimming took 4 bases from V and 3 from J; bases not matched to a gene: 9. This CDR3 is built from 16 residues. Germline CDR1 reads SGHTS; CDR2 reads YDEGEE. Here the CDR3 DNA reads TGTGCCAGCAGCCGTCCCGGGACAGGGGCGGACTATGGCTACACCTTC. Amino acids: CASSRPGTGADYGYTF. The whole variable domain, filled in from reference TRBV5-8 and TRBJ1-2, reads EAGVTQSPTHLIKTRGQQATLRCSPISGHTSVYWYQQALGLGLQFLLWYDEGEERNRGNFPPRFSGRQFPNYSSELNVNALELEDSALYLCASSRPGTGADYGYTFGSGTRLTVV.

The genes are TRBV30 and TRBJ1-1; 10 bases are shared with TRBD1. Germline CDR1 GTSNPN, CDR2 SVGIG (reference sequence). Losses at the gene ends were 8 bases for V and 7 bases for J; bases not matched to a gene: 13. The CDR3 length is 14 residues. The CDR3 region has the DNA TGTGCCCGGGACAGGGGCCGTGGCGTCGGTGAAGCTTTCTTT. Amino acid sequence: CARDRGRGVGEAFF.

This clone was picked up a small number of times. The V call is TRBV19, the J call TRBJ2-1, with 10 bases that match TRBD2. J gave up 1 base and V 3 bases, and 3 bases lay outside the gene matches. The CDR3 spans 16 residues. Germline V gene lookup returns CDR1 LNHDA and CDR2 SQIVND (reference sequence). The CDR3 protein is CASSILAGESYNEQFF. As DNA, the CDR3 is TGTGCCAGTAGTATCCTAGCGGGGGAATCCTACAATGAGCAGTTCTTC.

There are a few counts of this clone. This chain joins TRBV19 and TRBJ2-1; 7 bases are shared with TRBD2. Germline CDR1 and CDR2: LNHDA and SQIVND (reference sequence). CDR3 length: 14 residues. Trimming removed 3 bases from V and 4 bases from J; junction bases left unmatched: 3. In DNA form, the CDR3 reads TGTGCCAGTAGTATGCTAGCGGCATACAATGAGCAGTTCTTC. Translating it yields CASSMLAAYNEQFF.

This clone was found a few times. This sequence joins TRBV2 and TRBJ2-1; D not resolved. Germline CDR1 SNHLY, CDR2 FYNNEI. This CDR3 is 13 amino acids long. V was shortened by 1 base and J by 10 bases, with 11 bases between the two germline ends. The CDR3 loop is CASSEGGRTEQFF. DNA of the CDR3: TGTGCCAGCAGTGAAGGTGGCAGAACCGAGCAGTTCTTC. The full variable domain, in which reference TRBV2 and TRBJ2-1 provide the parts outside the CDR3, is EPEVTQTPSHQVTQMGQEVILRCVPISNHLYFYWYRQILGQKVEFLVSFYNNEISEKSEIFDDQFSVERPDGSNFTLKIRSTKLEDSAMYFCASSEGGRTEQFFGPGTRLTVL.

This clone has only a few counts. The chain links TRBV6-6 to TRBJ2-3; no firm D call. With 7 bases removed from V and 5 bases from J, the gap between germline ends came to 13 bases. The germline gives CDR1 MNHNY, CDR2 SVGAGI (reference sequence). The CDR3 sequence is 13 residues long. CDR3 amino acids: CASIDSGGDTQYF. DNA of the CDR3: TGTGCCAGCATTGATAGTGGTGGAGATACGCAGTATTTT.

In this sample, this clone turned up a few times. V is TRBV7-2 and J is TRBJ2-7; TRBD2 is a possible D gene (5 bases). CDR1 SGHTA and CDR2 FQGNSA come from the germline V gene. V was trimmed by 2 bases and J by 6 bases, leaving 14 bases between them. The CDR3 consists of 14 residues. CDR3 bases: TGTGCCAGCAGCTTAAATGACGGGGTGGGCGAGCAGTACTTC. Its protein product is CASSLNDGVGEQYF.

This clone has more than one count but fewer than ten. The gene calls are TRBV9 and TRBJ1-3; D not resolved. The V gene lost 6 bases and the J gene lost 4 bases, with 8 bases spanning the gap. The CDR3 length is 12 residues. CDR1 is SGDLS, CDR2 YYNGEE, per germline. CDR3 in amino acids: CASNRLGNTIYF. CDR3 in DNA: TGTGCCAGCAACCGCCTGGGAAACACCATATATTTT. The full variable domain, rest sourced from reference TRBV9 and TRBJ1-3, is DSGVTQTPKHLITATGQRVTLRCSPRSGDLSVYWYQQSLDQGLQFLIQYYNGEERAKGNILERFSAQQFPDLHSELNLSSLELGDSALYFCASNRLGNTIYFGEGSWLTVV.

This chain uses TRBV11-2 with TRBJ2-5; weak D call: TRBD2 (6 bases). The CDR3 runs to 11 residues. V dropped 2 bases and J dropped 13 bases, with 11 bases sitting between them. CDR1 and CDR2 from the germline V gene are SGHAT and FQNNGV. CDR3 nucleotide sequence: TGTGCCAGCAGCTTATCTGGGGGAGGGTACTTC. This encodes CASSLSGGGYF. Together with reference TRBV11-2 and TRBJ2-5, the CDR3 gives the full variable domain: EAGVAQSPRYKIIEKRQSVAFWCNPISGHATLYWYQQILGQGPKLLIQFQNNGVVDDSQLPKDRFSAERLKGVDSTLKIQPAKLEDSAVYLCASSLSGGGYFGPGTRLLVL.